This T cell receptor (beta chain) was captured in a study of blood T cells in healthy people across ages. Isolation of PBMCs gave at least 6.5 million cells per sample. In germline, CDR1 is MGHRA, CDR2 YSYEKL. The CDR3 length is 17 residues. Using a J-beta primer mix together with a sample-barcoded 5' primer, a second PCR was run for roughly 6 to 11 cycles. TCRdb ran MiXCR on the 5' RACE reads and lists one entry per CDR3 protein. The sample consists of 270,000 or so distinct CDR3 sequences, around 29% of them appearing once. In this sample, this clonotype turned up a few times. An end of the junction does not agree with germline; a read error may underlie this.

The chain links TRBV4-1 to TRBJ2-5, with D possibly matching TRBD2 (5 bases). This sequence was found in a woman aged 70-85 years in good health. The specimen was blood. The CDR3 protein is CASSQAARVMIQETQYF. Here the CDR3 DNA reads TGCGCCAGCAGTCAAGCCGCGCGGGTCATGATCCAAGAGACCCAGTACTTC.